This TCR beta chain appears in the sequencing data of a study of T cell changes during pregnancy in multiple sclerosis. Data came from immunoSEQ multiplex PCR; TCRdb stores just in-frame clones and leaves some out. Found here are 60,000 to 70,000 clones, around 91% of them singletons; the top ten hold roughly 2%. This CDR3 spans 16 amino acids. Germline assignment: CDR1 MGHRA and CDR2 YSYEKL. Between the trimmed V and J ends, which lost 4 bases and 2 bases, there was a span of 15 bases. This rearrangement joins TRBV4-1 to TRBJ2-1; the D gene is possibly TRBD2 (7 bases). This clonotype was obtained from a female donor in good health, enrolled as a control in a pregnancy study. The sequences come from peripheral blood, collected in the third trimester of pregnancy. The CDR3 loop is CASSPYRGAAYNEQFF. The CDR3 DNA reads as TGCGCCAGCAGCCCTTACCGGGGGGCGGCCTACAATGAGCAGTTCTTC.